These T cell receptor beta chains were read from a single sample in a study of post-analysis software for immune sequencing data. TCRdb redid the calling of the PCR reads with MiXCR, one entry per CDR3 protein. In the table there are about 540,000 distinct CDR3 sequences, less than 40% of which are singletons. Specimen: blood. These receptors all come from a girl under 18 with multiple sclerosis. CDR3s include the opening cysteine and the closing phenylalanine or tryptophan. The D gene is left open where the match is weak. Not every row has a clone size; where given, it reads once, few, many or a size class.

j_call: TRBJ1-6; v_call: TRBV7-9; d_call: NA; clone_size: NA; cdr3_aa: CASSFTTPGDSPLHF; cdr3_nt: TGTGCCAGCAGCTTTACGACCCCAGGAGATTCACCCCTCCACTTT
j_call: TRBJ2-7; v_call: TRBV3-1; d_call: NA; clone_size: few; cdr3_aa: CASSSPRAAHEQYF; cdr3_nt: TGTGCCAGCAGCTCACCTAGGGCCGCCCACGAGCAGTACTTC
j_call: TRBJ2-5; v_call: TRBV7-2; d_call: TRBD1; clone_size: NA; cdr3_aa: CASSETGGAETQYF; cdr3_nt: TGTGCCAGCAGCGAAACAGGGGGAGCAGAGACCCAGTACTTC
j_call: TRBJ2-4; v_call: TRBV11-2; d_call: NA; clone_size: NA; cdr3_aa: CASSLGGINIQYF; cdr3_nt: TGTGCCAGCAGCTTAGGAGGGATAAACATTCAGTACTTC
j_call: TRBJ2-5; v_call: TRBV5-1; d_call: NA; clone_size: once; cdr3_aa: CASSWTDQEAQYF; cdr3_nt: TGCGCCAGCAGTTGGACAGACCAAGAGGCCCAGTACTTC
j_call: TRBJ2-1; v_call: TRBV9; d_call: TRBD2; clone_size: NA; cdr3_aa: CASSGGGFSSYNEQFF; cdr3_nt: TGTGCCAGCAGCGGGGGGGGGTTTAGCTCCTACAATGAGCAGTTCTTC
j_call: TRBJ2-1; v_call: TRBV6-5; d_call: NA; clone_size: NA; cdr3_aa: CASSYSSIPREAEQFF; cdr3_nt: TGTGCCAGCAGTTACTCGAGTATTCCTAGGGAGGCTGAGCAGTTCTTC
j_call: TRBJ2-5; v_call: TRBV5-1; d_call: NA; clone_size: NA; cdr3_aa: CASSLRLTLRETQYF; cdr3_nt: TGCGCCAGCAGCTTGAGACTCACGCTTAGGGAGACCCAGTACTTC
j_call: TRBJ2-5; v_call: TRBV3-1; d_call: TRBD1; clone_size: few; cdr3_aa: CASSPWTGNEETQYF; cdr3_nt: TGTGCCAGCAGCCCCTGGACAGGGAATGAAGAGACCCAGTACTTC
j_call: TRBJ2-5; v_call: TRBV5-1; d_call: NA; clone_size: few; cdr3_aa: CASSLLQGGTQYF; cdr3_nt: TGCGCCAGCAGCTTGCTGCAGGGCGGGACCCAGTACTTC
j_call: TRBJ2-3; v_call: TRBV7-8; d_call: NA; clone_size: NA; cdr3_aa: CAGSLRGLGEEGTDTQYF; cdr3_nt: TGTGCCGGCAGCTTAAGGGGCCTGGGGGAGGAGGGCACAGATACGCAGTATTTT
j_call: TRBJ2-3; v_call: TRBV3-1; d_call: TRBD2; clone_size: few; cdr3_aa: CASSGGTSGGRMIPDTQYF; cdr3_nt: TGTGCCAGCAGCGGGGGGACTAGCGGGGGAAGAATGATTCCGGATACGCAGTATTTT
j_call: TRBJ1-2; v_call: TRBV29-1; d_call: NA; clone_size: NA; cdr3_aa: CSVEEANGYTF; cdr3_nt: TGCAGCGTTGAAGAGGCGAATGGCTACACCTTC
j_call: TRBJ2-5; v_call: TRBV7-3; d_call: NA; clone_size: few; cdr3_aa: CASSFQGGGQETQYF; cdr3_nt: TGTGCCAGCAGCTTCCAGGGAGGCGGCCAAGAGACCCAGTACTTC
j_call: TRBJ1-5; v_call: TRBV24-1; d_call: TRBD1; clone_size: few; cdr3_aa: CATSDRQGPSNQPQHF; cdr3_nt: TGTGCCACCTCCGATCGACAGGGTCCAAGCAATCAGCCCCAGCATTTT
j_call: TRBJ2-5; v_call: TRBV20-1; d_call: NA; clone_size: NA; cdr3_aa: CSASPFGGVQDQETQYF; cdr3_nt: TGCAGTGCTAGCCCGTTCGGAGGAGTGCAAGACCAAGAGACCCAGTACTTC
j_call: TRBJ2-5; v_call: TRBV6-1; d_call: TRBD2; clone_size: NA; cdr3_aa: CASRGGPTSGVLQETQYF; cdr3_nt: TGTGCCAGCAGGGGGGGCCCGACTAGCGGGGTACTCCAAGAGACCCAGTACTTC
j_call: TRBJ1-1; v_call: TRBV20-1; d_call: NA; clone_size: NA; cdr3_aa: CSAKEGRDTEAFF; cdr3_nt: TGCAGTGCCAAAGAGGGGCGTGACACTGAAGCTTTCTTT
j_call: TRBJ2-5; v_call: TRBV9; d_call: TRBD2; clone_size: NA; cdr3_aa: CASSVSGTSGGETQYF; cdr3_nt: TGTGCCAGCAGCGTCTCCGGGACTAGCGGGGGAGAGACCCAGTACTTC
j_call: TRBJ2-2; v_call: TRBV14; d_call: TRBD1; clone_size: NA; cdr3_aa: CASNQTGVINGELFF; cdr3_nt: TGTGCCAGCAACCAGACAGGGGTGATAAACGGGGAGCTGTTTTTT
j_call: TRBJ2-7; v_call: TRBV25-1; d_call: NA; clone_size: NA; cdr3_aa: CASSDIGGTSYEQYF; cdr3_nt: TGTGCCAGCAGTGACATTGGAGGGACATCCTACGAGCAGTACTTC
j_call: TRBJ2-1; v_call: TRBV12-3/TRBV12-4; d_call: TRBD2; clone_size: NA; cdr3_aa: CASSSSTSADEQFF; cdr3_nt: TGTGCCAGCAGTTCGTCGACTAGCGCGGACGAGCAGTTCTTC
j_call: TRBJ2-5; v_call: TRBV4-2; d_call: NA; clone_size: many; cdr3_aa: CASSQDGLPREETQYF; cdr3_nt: TGTGCCAGCAGCCAAGACGGCCTCCCCCGAGAAGAGACCCAGTACTTC
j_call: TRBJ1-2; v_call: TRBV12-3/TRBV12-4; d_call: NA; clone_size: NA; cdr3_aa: CASSFTDLDSYGYTF; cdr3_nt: TGTGCCAGCAGTTTCACCGATCTGGACAGCTATGGCTACACCTTC
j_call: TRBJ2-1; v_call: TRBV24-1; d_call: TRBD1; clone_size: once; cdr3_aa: CATSPGGPWEFF; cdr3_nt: TGTGCCACCAGTCCAGGGGGCCCATGGGAGTTCTTC
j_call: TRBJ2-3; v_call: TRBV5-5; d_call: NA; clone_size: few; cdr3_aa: CASSLRVTSTDTQYF; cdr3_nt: TGTGCCAGCAGCTTAAGAGTAACTAGCACAGATACGCAGTATTTT
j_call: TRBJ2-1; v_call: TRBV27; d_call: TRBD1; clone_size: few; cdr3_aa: CASSVQGDYNEQFF; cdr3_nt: TGTGCCAGCAGTGTTCAGGGGGACTACAATGAGCAGTTCTTC
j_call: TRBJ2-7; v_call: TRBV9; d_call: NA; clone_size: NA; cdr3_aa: CASSVELGTYEQYF; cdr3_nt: TGTGCCAGCAGCGTAGAGCTGGGAACCTACGAGCAGTACTTC
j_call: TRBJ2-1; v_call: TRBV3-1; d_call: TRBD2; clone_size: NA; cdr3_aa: CASSQFYGGAGNEQFF; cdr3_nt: TGTGCCAGCAGCCAATTTTACGGGGGGGCTGGCAATGAGCAGTTCTTC
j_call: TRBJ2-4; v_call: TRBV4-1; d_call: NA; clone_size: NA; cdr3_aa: CASSQDLGSAKNIQYF; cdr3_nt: TGCGCCAGCAGCCAAGATTTAGGCTCAGCCAAAAACATTCAGTACTTC
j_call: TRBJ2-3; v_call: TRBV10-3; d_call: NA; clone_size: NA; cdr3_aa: CAISDGASADTQYF; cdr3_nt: TGTGCCATCAGTGATGGTGCTAGCGCAGATACGCAGTATTTT
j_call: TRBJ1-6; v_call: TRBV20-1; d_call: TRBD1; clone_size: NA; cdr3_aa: CSGSRGQGYNSPLHF; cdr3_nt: TGCAGCGGGAGCAGGGGGCAAGGGTATAATTCACCCCTCCACTTT
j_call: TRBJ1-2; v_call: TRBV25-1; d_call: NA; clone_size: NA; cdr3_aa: CASIGDNYGYTF; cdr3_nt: TGTGCCAGCATCGGGGATAACTATGGCTACACCTTC
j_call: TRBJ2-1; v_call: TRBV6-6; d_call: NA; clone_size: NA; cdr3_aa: CASSLLTRGPYNEQFF; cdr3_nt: TGTGCCAGCAGTTTACTGACGCGTGGCCCATACAATGAGCAGTTCTTC
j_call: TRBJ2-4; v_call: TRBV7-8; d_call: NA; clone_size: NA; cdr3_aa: CASSLERAPKRAKNIQYF; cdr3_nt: TGTGCCAGCAGCTTAGAGCGGGCCCCCAAACGGGCCAAAAACATTCAGTACTTC
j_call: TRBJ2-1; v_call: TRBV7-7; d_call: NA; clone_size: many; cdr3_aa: CASSPQTATEQFF; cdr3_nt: TGTGCTAGCAGCCCTCAGACAGCCACAGAGCAGTTCTTC
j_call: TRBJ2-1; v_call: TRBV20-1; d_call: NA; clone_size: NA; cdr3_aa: CSARNPMSSYNEQFF; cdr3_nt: TGCAGTGCTAGAAACCCTATGAGCTCCTACAATGAGCAGTTCTTC
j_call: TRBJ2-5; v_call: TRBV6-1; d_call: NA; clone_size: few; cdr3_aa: CASTELGVRETQYF; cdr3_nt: TGTGCCAGCACCGAGTTGGGGGTGCGGGAGACCCAGTACTTC
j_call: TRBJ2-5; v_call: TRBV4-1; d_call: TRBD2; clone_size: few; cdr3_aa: CASSQDSERGWARTQYF; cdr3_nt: TGCGCCAGCAGCCAAGATTCGGAGCGGGGGTGGGCGCGGACCCAGTACTTC
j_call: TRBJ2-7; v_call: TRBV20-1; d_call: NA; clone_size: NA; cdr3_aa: CSAAHRAEKGYEQYF; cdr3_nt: TGCAGTGCTGCGCATAGGGCCGAAAAAGGCTACGAGCAGTACTTC
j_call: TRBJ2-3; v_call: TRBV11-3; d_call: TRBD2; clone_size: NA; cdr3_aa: CASSLAATSGTDTQYF; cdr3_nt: TGTGCCAGCAGCTTAGCCGCGACTAGCGGCACAGATACGCAGTATTTT
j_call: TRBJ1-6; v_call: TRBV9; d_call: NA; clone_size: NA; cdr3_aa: CASSQRVVGSSLHF; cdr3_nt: TGTGCCAGCAGCCAAAGGGTAGTGGGATCATCCCTCCACTTT
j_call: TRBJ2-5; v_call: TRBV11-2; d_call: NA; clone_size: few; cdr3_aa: CASSLGLGRDVGETQYF; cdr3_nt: TGTGCCAGCAGCTTAGGCCTGGGGCGGGACGTGGGAGAGACCCAGTACTTC
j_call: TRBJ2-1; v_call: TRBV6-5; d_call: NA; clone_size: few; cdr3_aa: CASSYIRGAEQFF; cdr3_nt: TGTGCCAGCAGTTACATCCGGGGGGCCGAGCAGTTCTTC
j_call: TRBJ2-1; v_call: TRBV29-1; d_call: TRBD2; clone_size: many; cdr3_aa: CSVGTGTGGGEQFF; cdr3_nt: TGCAGCGTTGGGACCGGCACGGGGGGAGGGGAGCAGTTCTTC
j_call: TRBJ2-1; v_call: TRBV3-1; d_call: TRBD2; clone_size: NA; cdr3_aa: CASSQIAGGGYNEQFF; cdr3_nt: TGTGCCAGCAGCCAGATAGCGGGTGGCGGGTACAATGAGCAGTTCTTC
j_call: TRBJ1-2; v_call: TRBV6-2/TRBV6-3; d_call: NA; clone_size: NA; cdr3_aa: CASSYRPGERNYGYTF; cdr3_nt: TGTGCCAGCAGTTACCGTCCAGGGGAAAGGAACTATGGCTACACCTTC
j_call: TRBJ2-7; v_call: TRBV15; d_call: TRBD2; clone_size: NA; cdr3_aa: CAISRATLAGGSYNEQYF; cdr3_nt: TGTGCCATCAGCAGAGCCACCTTAGCGGGGGGCTCCTACAATGAGCAGTACTTC
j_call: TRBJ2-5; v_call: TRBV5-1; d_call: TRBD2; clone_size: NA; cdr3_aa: CASSLASTGTSGGPETQYF; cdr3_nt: TGCGCCAGCAGCTTGGCCTCTACCGGGACTAGCGGGGGCCCAGAGACCCAGTACTTC
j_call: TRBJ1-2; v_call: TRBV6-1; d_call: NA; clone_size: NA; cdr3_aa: CASSGGSYGYTF; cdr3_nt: TGTGCCAGCAGTGGGGGGAGCTATGGCTACACCTTC